The 9 T cell receptor beta chains in this list originate from one sample, sequenced in a study of blood T cell repertoires in COVID-19. TCRdb's copy holds only in-frame clones and misses some; the assay was immunoSEQ multiplex PCR. The sample records roughly 250,000 clones, about 86% being singletons. The sequencing sample was made of PBMCs or T cells enriched from blood (not recorded which). The receptors derive from a woman in her thirties or forties with acute COVID-19.

The chain has TRBV7-3 and TRBJ2-3; possible D gene TRBD1, 6 bases. The CDR3 totals 12 residues. V lost 5 bases to trimming and J lost 6 bases, with 9 bases between them. The germline gives CDR1 SGHTA, CDR2 FQGTGA. The DNA of the CDR3 is TGTGCCAGCAGCCCTGACAGGGATACGCAGTATTTT. It specifies CASSPDRDTQYF.

The chain combines TRBV5-5 with TRBJ1-5, with 7 bases matching TRBD1. There are 15 residues in the CDR3. The germline gives CDR1 SGHKS, CDR2 YYEKEE (reference sequence). The J segment lost 7 bases and the V segment lost 2 bases, leaving 9 bases of the junction unmatched. CDR3 sequence reads: CASSFEGAHGQPQHF. The CDR3 nucleotides read TGTGCCAGCAGCTTTGAGGGGGCGCATGGCCAGCCCCAGCATTTT.

The sample holds one count of this clone. DNA for the CDR3: TGTGCCAGCAAACAGGACAGAAAAACCTACGAGCAGTACTTC. It specifies CASKQDRKTYEQYF. The rearrangement joins TRBV6-5 to TRBJ2-7, with D possibly matching TRBD1 (6 bases). V was shortened by 7 bases and J by 2 bases, with 15 bases between the two germline ends. The CDR3 loop spans 14 amino acids. Germline V gives CDR1 MNHEY, CDR2 SVGAGI.

This chain joins TRBV19 and TRBJ1-3; 7 bases are a match to TRBD1. The CDR3 sequence is 15 residues long. V dropped 9 bases and J dropped 3; count of bases not matched to a gene: 11. Per germline, CDR1 LNHDA and CDR2 SQIVND (reference sequence). CDR3 sequence: CASLPKGAVGNTIYF. The CDR3 DNA is TGTGCCAGCCTCCCCAAGGGGGCAGTTGGAAACACCATATATTTT.

The chain employs TRBV6-5 and TRBJ2-2; D possibly corresponds to TRBD2 (5 bases). The CDR3 consists of 15 residues. V was pared by 6 bases and J by 0 bases, with 11 bases between. The germline V gene encodes CDR1 MNHEY and CDR2 SVGAGI. This CDR3 reads CASSFDYPNTGELFF. The CDR3 DNA sequence: TGTGCCAGCAGCTTTGACTACCCGAACACCGGGGAGCTGTTTTTT.

V is TRBV14 and J is TRBJ2-7; no clear D gene. CDR3 length: 15 residues. The germline V gene has CDR1 SGHDN and CDR2 FVKESK. Trimming shortened V by 4 bases and J by 6 bases, and 19 bases separated the two germline ends. The CDR3 bases are TGTGCCAGCAGCCTCCACCTAGACGGATTTGGCGAGCAGTACTTC. Protein: CASSLHLDGFGEQYF.

The chain uses TRBV9 and TRBJ2-7, with 7 bases that match TRBD1. Germline V CDR1 and CDR2: SGDLS, YYNGEE. V dropped 4 bases and J dropped 4; count of bases not matched to a gene: 11. The CDR3 consists of 15 residues. In DNA form, the CDR3 reads TGTGCCAGCAGCACCAGAGGGACAGCAGATTACGAGCAGTACTTC. Protein: CASSTRGTADYEQYF.

V gene TRBV3-1 (or the pseudogene TRBV3-2) combines with J gene TRBJ2-5; perhaps TRBD1 as D (6 bases). V lost 8 bases to trimming and J lost 3 bases, with 16 bases between them. This CDR3 is built from 14 residues. Germline CDR1 and CDR2: LGHDT and YNNKEL (reference sequence). The CDR3 region is CASAPGHLKETQYF. In DNA, the CDR3 is TGTGCCAGCGCCCCGGGACACCTAAAAGAGACCCAGTACTTC.

The rearrangement links TRBV21-1 to TRBJ2-1; the D segment call TRBD1 is taken from the table without a DNA check. TRBV21-1 is a pseudogene segment. The CDR3 is made up of 21 amino acids. CDR3 DNA: TGTGCCAGCAGCAACCGGGACAGGGGAGGGCCGAATACCTTCAAAGCGAATGAGCAGTTCTTC. It encodes CASSNRDRGGPNTFKANEQFF.